The entry that follows covers one T cell receptor beta chain sequence. The data were produced by immunoSEQ multiplex PCR, yet TCRdb's version contains in-frame clones alone and is incomplete. Found here are approximately 330,000 clones, approximately 86% of them singletons; the top ten hold 9.9%. This record comes from a study of blood T cell repertoires in COVID-19. The CDR3 runs 15 residues. Trimming removed 5 bases from V and 6 bases from J; junction bases left unmatched: 6. Germline loops: CDR1 LNHDA, CDR2 SQIVND (reference sequence). Seattle's cohort entered during active infection and was followed longitudinally.

The specimen sequenced was peripheral blood. The chain joins TRBV19 to TRBJ2-1; 11 bases fit TRBD1. This receptor was obtained from a man in his thirties or forties with COVID-19, enrolled during active disease. In DNA, the CDR3 is TGTGCCAGTAGTCTCGGGACAGGGGGGGGCAATGAGCAGTTCTTC. This translates into CASSLGTGGGNEQFF. Variable domain in full (rest from reference TRBV19 and TRBJ2-1): DGGITQSPKYLFRKEGQNVTLSCEQNLNHDAMYWYRQDPGQGLRLIYYSQIVNDFQKGDIAEGYSVSREKKESFPLTVTSAQKNPTAFYLCASSLGTGGGNEQFFGPGTRLTVL.